The present entry profiles one TCR beta chain with its context. V lost 1 base and J lost 0, with 12 bases in between. CDR3 size: 16 residues. The germline V gene has CDR1 LGHDT and CDR2 YNNKEL (reference sequence). Profiling relied on immunoSEQ multiplex PCR, and the TCRdb table lists in-frame clones only, not all of them. The sample consists of about 230,000 clones, 83% of them appearing once. These data belong to a study of blood T cell repertoires in COVID-19. The sequence was obtained from a woman aged 50 to 60 with acute or convalescent COVID-19. Sample: peripheral blood. The gene calls are TRBV3-1 (or the pseudogene TRBV3-2) and TRBJ1-1; no definite D call. The CDR3: CASSQGGILLNTEAFF. The CDR3, as DNA: TGTGCCAGCAGCCAAGGAGGTATTTTGTTGAACACTGAAGCTTTCTTT.